Given below is one T cell receptor (beta chain) in context. This entry comes from a study of blood T cell repertoires in COVID-19. Whole-study context: Samples taken during acute and convalescent COVID-19 were collected in the United States, Italy and Spain. T cells, B-cell-depleted T cells, or PBMCs supplied cDNA or gDNA.

Germline assignment: CDR1 MNHEY and CDR2 SVGAGI. The germline V and J ends were trimmed by 0 bases and 3 bases, with 8 bases remaining between them. This CDR3 comprises 14 residues. Original handling: Reference gene primers were amplified, and this amplification served to estimate nucleated cell counts. This table comes from immunoSEQ multiplex PCR, and its TCRdb copy is limited to in-frame clones, with some not included. D and trimming come from the DNA, and the V and J calls and clone size come from that table. The table includes about 270,000 clones, over 70% detected once. The J gene is TRBJ1-2, the V gene TRBV6-5; no reliable D call. The TCR comes from a human donor in a cohort sampled during active COVID-19. Material for sequencing was peripheral blood. CDR3 coding DNA: TGTGCCAGCAGTTACTCTCGAGGGTACTATGGCTACACCTTC. Encoded protein: CASSYSRGYYGYTF.